This TCR beta chain stems from a study of blood T cell repertoires in COVID-19. Overall study: The United States, Italy and Spain were the sources of the acute and convalescent COVID-19 samples. PBMCs, B-cell-depleted T cells, or T cells provided the cDNA or gDNA that made up the material.

Original handling: Reference gene primers were amplified, and this amplification served to estimate nucleated cell counts. Measured with immunoSEQ multiplex PCR; TCRdb has only the in-frame clones, and not every one. V, J and clone size are those of that table, while D and trimming were read from the DNA. The sample lists about 110,000 clones, about 90% occurring once. V dropped 3 bases and J dropped 3; count of bases not matched to a gene: 13. The germline gives CDR1 LGHNA, CDR2 YNFKEQ. The CDR3 totals 20 residues. The receptor was derived from a human donor in a cohort sampled during active COVID-19. The rearrangement links TRBV4-2 to TRBJ2-1, with 14 bases fitting TRBD2. The material sequenced was peripheral blood. The CDR3 nucleotides read TGTGCCAGCAGCCAGCCGGGACTAGCGGGAGAGGGAGGGTTCTACAATGAGCAGTTCTTC. Encoded protein: CASSQPGLAGEGGFYNEQFF.